This T cell receptor beta chain was identified during a study of Graves' ophthalmopathy and Graves' hyperthyroidism. V was shortened by 3 bases and J by 7 bases, with 18 bases between the two germline ends. The germline CDR1 and CDR2 sequences are DFQATT and SNEGSKA (reference sequence). The CDR3 has 15 amino acids. PBMCs stemmed from under 11 ml of fresh peripheral blood. Amplified TCR beta CDR3 regions were obtained using RNA transcripts as template. The authors performed first-round RT-PCR with HTBI primers and then a second-round multiplex PCR. One entry per CDR3 protein, called by TCRdb with MiXCR from the multiplex PCR reads. The table lists hundreds of thousands of distinct CDR3 sequences, roughly 41% of them singletons. This clonotype has ten or more counts.

Sample: peripheral blood. The TCR comes from an adult man with Graves' ophthalmopathy. V usage is TRBV20-1 and J usage is TRBJ1-4; D is undetermined. As DNA, the CDR3 is TGCAGTGCTAGGGCGAGACGGTCGGGTGGTGAAAAACTGTTTTTT. Translated, it gives CSARARRSGGEKLFF.